The TCR beta chain described here comes from a study of T cells in Graves' hyperthyroidism and ophthalmopathy. Study at large: Peripheral blood was secured at the point of initial diagnosis, before any treatment. General observations from the study: Most thyroid clonotypes with frequency above 0.001 were detected in blood.

Each 10 ml fresh peripheral blood draw supplied the PBMCs. The TCR beta CDR3 regions underwent amplification using RNA transcripts as the source. A set of HTBI primers served as the primers for a first-round RT-PCR of the TCR CDR3. Each CDR3 protein gets one entry after TCRdb re-called the multiplex PCR reads with MiXCR. The table has under 350,000 distinct CDR3 sequences, roughly 20% seen once. V dropped 0 bases and J dropped 5 bases, with 19 bases sitting between them. Germline V CDR1 and CDR2: MGHRA, YSYEKL. The CDR3 extends over 17 amino acids. As to this clonotype: Its specificity is unknown.

This chain connects TRBV4-1 to TRBJ2-5; possible D gene TRBD1, 7 bases. This receptor was identified in a woman aged 45-65 years with Graves' hyperthyroidism. Sequencing was carried out using blood. The CDR3 here is CASSQDQGGRARETQYF. CDR3 coding DNA: TGCGCCAGCAGCCAAGATCAGGGGGGACGGGCACGGGAGACCCAGTACTTC.